This TCR beta chain stems from a study of monozygotic twins with cystic fibrosis. Whole-study results and caveats: Unrelated CF individuals shared fewer identical clonotypes than monozygotic CF twins. In 13 of 16 pairs, V gene usage was closest to the co-twin's. The repertoire was suggested to be naive-dominated, clonality median about 0.0095. No link emerged between shared CDR3 counts and age, concordance or severity.

Details on this clone: Its antigen is unidentified. Other DNA sequences in the same sample also yield this CDR3.

TCRdb's table, derived via immunoSEQ multiplex PCR, lists solely in-frame clones and lacks some. The sample has some 33,000 clones; around nine tenths are singletons. Germline values: CDR1 LNHDA, CDR2 SQIVND (reference sequence). V was pared by 1 base and J by 2 bases, with 9 bases between. The CDR3 covers 15 residues. Material for sequencing was blood. The sequence derives from a boy aged 2 to 10 with cystic fibrosis. The genes are TRBV19 and TRBJ1-5, with D possibly matching TRBD1 (5 bases). This chain's CDR3 is CASSIGQGGNQPQHF. For the CDR3, the DNA is TGTGCCAGTAGTATAGGCCAGGGCGGCAATCAGCCCCAGCATTTT. The whole variable domain, remainder taken from reference TRBV19 and TRBJ1-5, is DGGITQSPKYLFRKEGQNVTLSCEQNLNHDAMYWYRQDPGQGLRLIYYSQIVNDFQKGDIAEGYSVSREKKESFPLTVTSAQKNPTAFYLCASSIGQGGNQPQHFGDGTRLSIL.